Listed below are T cell receptor beta chains from one sample, sequenced in a study of blood T cell repertoires in COVID-19. Clones were sequenced by immunoSEQ multiplex PCR, and TCRdb holds only the in-frame ones, with some missing. The sample lists about 140,000 clones, 86% occurring once. Sequenced sample: peripheral blood. Every receptor here comes from a woman aged 55-70 years with acute or convalescent COVID-19. Each CDR3 is given with its conserved first and last residue. The D gene is left open where the match is weak. Rows give clone size only sometimes, using once, few, many, or a class for an expanded clone.

length	J	D	V	size	DNA	CDR3
14	TRBJ2-5	TRBD1	TRBV7-6	.	TGTGCCAGCAGCTTTGGACAGGGGGAGGAGACCCAGTACTTC	CASSFGQGEETQYF
14	TRBJ2-7	.	TRBV15	.	TGTGCCACCAGCAGAGGGGGCAGTTCCTACGAGCAGTACTTC	CATSRGGSSYEQYF
11	TRBJ1-3	.	TRBV29-1	.	TGCAGCGGGACAGTTGGAAACACCATATATTTT	CSGTVGNTIYF
11	TRBJ1-2	TRBD1	TRBV5-4	once	TGTGCCAGCAGCTTTGGACAGGTATACACCTTC	CASSFGQVYTF
12	TRBJ2-7	.	TRBV5-6	.	TGTGCCAGCAGCTTGGCCAGCTACGAGCAGTACTTC	CASSLASYEQYF
14	TRBJ2-7	TRBD1	TRBV11-2	.	TGTGCCAGCAGCTTAGTAACAGGGGGCGGCGAGCAGTACTTC	CASSLVTGGGEQYF
15	TRBJ1-6	.	TRBV11-3	.	TGTGCCAGCAGCCCCCCGGTCAGGCAAAATTCACCCCTCCACTTT	CASSPPVRQNSPLHF
15	TRBJ1-4	TRBD1	TRBV25-1	once	TGTGCCAGCAGCAGACCAGGGGGAACTAATGAAAAACTGTTTTTT	CASSRPGGTNEKLFF
18	TRBJ2-5	TRBD1	TRBV24-1	.	TGTGCCACCAGTGACCCCGGCGCGACAGGGAAAGGATTAGAGACCCAGTACTTC	CATSDPGATGKGLETQYF
17	TRBJ2-7	TRBD1	TRBV3-1/TRBV3-2	.	TGTGCCAGCAGCCAAGGCCCACAGGGGGTCAGGTCCTACGAGCAGTACTTC	CASSQGPQGVRSYEQYF
14	TRBJ1-2	.	TRBV6-4	.	TGTGCCAGCAATCCGACCGGGACAAGCTATGGCTACACCTTC	CASNPTGTSYGYTF
13	TRBJ1-1	.	TRBV4-1	few	TGCGCCAGCAGCCAAGAAGGGGCAGTCAGAGCTTTCTTT	CASSQEGAVRAFF
17	TRBJ1-4	TRBD1	TRBV5-1	.	TGCGCCAGCAGCTTGGGTGACAGGGGGCTACCTAATGAAAAACTGTTTTTT	CASSLGDRGLPNEKLFF
16	TRBJ1-1	TRBD1	TRBV27	.	TGTGCCAGCAGTGCGTCGGTGACAGGGACAAACACTGAAGCTTTCTTT	CASSASVTGTNTEAFF
13	TRBJ2-5	TRBD2	TRBV18	.	TGTGCCAGCTCACCCGGACAGCGGGAGGCCCAGTACTTC	CASSPGQREAQYF
13	TRBJ2-4	.	TRBV9	.	TGTGCCAGCAGCCCTGGGACTGCGAACATTCAGTACTTC	CASSPGTANIQYF
15	TRBJ1-2	.	TRBV7-9	.	TGTGCCAGCACCTCAAGTACAGGGATGGTGCATGGCTACACCTTC	CASTSSTGMVHGYTF
11	TRBJ1-3	.	TRBV11-2	once	TGTGCCAGCAGCTTAGGGTTGCAGGGATATTTT	CASSLGLQGYF
16	TRBJ2-2	.	TRBV6-5	.	TGTGCCAGCAGTTACTTGGGGGCAGCGAACACCGGGGAGCTGTTTTTT	CASSYLGAANTGELFF
14	TRBJ2-2	.	TRBV4-3	.	TGCGCCAGCAGCCAAGAGGGCAGTCACCGGGAGCTGTTTTTT	CASSQEGSHRELFF
16	TRBJ1-5	TRBD1	TRBV5-1	.	TGCGCCAGCAGCCCAGGGACAGGGAATGGCAATCAGCCCCAGCATTTT	CASSPGTGNGNQPQHF
16	TRBJ2-1	TRBD1	TRBV6-5	.	TGTGCCAGCAGTTACTTGGACAGGGGGGGATTAGGTGAGCAGTTCTTC	CASSYLDRGGLGEQFF